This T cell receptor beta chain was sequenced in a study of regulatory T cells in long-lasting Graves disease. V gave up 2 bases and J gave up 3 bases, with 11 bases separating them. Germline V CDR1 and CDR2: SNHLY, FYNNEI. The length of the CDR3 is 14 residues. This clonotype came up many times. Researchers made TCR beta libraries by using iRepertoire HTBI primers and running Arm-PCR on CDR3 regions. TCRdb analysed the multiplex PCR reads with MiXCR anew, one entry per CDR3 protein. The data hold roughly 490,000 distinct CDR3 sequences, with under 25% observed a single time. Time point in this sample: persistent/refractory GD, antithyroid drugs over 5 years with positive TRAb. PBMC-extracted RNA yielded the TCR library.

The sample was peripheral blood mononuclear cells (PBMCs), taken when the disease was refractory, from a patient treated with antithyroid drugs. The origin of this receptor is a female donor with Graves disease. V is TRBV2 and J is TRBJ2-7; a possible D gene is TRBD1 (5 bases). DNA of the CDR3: TGTGCCAGCAGTGAACAGGGCAACGGCTACGAGCAGTACTTC. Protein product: CASSEQGNGYEQYF. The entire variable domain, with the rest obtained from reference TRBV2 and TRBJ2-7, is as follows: EPEVTQTPSHQVTQMGQEVILRCVPISNHLYFYWYRQILGQKVEFLVSFYNNEISEKSEIFDDQFSVERPDGSNFTLKIRSTKLEDSAMYFCASSEQGNGYEQYFGPGTRLTVT.